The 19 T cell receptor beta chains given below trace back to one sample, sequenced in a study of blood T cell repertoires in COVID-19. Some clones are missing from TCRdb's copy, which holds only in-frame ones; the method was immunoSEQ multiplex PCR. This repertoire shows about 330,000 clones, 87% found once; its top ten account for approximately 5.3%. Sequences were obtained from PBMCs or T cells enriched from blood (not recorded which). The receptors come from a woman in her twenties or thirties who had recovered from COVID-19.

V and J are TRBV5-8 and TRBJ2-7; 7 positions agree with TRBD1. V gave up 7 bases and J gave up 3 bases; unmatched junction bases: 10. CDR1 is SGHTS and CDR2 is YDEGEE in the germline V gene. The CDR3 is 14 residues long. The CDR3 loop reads CASEDRKLNYEQYF. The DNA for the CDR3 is TGTGCCAGCGAGGACAGGAAGCTCAACTACGAGCAGTACTTC.

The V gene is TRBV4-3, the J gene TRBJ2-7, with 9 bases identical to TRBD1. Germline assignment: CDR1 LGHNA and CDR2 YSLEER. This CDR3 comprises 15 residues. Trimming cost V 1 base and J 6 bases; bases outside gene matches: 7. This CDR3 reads CASSQVLGQGIEQYF. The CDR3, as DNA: TGCGCCAGCAGCCAAGTGTTGGGACAGGGAATCGAGCAGTACTTC.

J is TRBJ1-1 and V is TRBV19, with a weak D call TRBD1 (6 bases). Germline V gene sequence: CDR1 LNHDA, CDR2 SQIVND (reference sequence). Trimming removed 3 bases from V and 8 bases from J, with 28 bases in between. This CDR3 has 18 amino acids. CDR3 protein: CASSITAPVKQGKIEAFF. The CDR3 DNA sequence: TGTGCCAGTAGTATTACCGCCCCAGTGAAGCAGGGGAAAATAGAAGCTTTCTTT.

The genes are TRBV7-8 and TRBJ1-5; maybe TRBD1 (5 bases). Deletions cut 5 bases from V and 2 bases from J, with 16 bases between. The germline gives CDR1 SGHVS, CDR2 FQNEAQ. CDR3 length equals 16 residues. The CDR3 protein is CASSLGLSVGNQPQHF. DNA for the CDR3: TGTGCCAGCAGCCTGGGACTGTCAGTTGGCAATCAGCCCCAGCATTTT.

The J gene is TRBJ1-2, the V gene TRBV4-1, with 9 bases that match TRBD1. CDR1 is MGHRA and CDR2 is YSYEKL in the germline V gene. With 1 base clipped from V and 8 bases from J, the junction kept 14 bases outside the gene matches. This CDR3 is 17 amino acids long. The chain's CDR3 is CASSQVVDRGDSDGYTF. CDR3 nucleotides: TGCGCCAGCAGCCAAGTGGTGGACAGGGGAGATTCTGACGGCTACACCTTC.

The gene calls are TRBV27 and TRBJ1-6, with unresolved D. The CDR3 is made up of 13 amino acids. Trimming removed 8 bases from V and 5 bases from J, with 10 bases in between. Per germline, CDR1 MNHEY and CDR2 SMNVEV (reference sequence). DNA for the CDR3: TGTGCCAGCCAGCGACTGGATAATTCACCCCTCCACTTT. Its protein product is CASQRLDNSPLHF.

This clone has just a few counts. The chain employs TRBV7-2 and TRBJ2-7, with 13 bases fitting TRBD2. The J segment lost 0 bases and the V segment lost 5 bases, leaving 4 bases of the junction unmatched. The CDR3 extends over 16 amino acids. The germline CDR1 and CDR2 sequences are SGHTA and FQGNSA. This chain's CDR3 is CASSTRLAGGSYEQYF. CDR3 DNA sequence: TGTGCCAGCAGCACACGACTAGCGGGGGGCTCCTACGAGCAGTACTTC. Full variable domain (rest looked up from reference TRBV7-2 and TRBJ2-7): GAGVSQSPSNKVTEKGKDVELRCDPISGHTALYWYRQSLGQGLEFLIYFQGNSAPDKSGLPSDRFSAERTGGSVSTLTIQRTQQEDSAVYLCASSTRLAGGSYEQYFGPGTRLTVT.

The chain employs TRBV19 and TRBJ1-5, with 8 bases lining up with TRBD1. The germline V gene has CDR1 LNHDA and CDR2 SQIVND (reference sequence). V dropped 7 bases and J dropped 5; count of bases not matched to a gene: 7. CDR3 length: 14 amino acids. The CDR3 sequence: CASTIRGLDQPQHF. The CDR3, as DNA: TGTGCCAGTACCATCAGGGGGCTGGATCAGCCCCAGCATTTT.

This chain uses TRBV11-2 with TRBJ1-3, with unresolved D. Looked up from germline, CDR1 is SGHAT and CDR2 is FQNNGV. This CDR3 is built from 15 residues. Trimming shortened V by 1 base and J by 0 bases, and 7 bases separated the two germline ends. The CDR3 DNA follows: TGTGCCAGCAGCTTAGGGTCGAGCTCTGGAAACACCATATATTTT. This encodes CASSLGSSSGNTIYF.

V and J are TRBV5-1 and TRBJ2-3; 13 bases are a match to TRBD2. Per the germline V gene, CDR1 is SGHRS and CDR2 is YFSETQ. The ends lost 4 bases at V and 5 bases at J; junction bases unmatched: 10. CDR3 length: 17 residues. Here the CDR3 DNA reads TGCGCCAGCAGCGGACTAGCGGGGGCCACCCGGGGAGATACGCAGTATTTT. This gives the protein CASSGLAGATRGDTQYF.

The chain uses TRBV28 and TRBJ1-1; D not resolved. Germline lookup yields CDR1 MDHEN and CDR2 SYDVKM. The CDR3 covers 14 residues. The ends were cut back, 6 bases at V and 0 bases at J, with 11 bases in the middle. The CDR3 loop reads CASRTGGMNTEAFF. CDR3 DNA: TGTGCCAGCAGGACGGGAGGGATGAACACTGAAGCTTTCTTT.

The CDR3 is CASSRRLAGGGDTQYF. The CDR3 DNA is TGCGCCAGCAGCCGCCGACTAGCGGGGGGGGGAGATACGCAGTATTTT. The rearrangement uses TRBV4-3 and TRBJ2-3; TRBD2 aligns across 14 bases. V was pared by 4 bases and J by 5 bases, with 5 bases of the junction left unmatched. This CDR3 spans 16 amino acids. Per germline, CDR1 LGHNA and CDR2 YSLEER.

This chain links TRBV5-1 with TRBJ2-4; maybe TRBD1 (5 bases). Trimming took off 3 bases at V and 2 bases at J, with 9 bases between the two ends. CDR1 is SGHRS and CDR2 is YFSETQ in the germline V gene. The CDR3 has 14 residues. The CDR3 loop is CASSSDITKNIQYF. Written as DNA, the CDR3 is TGCGCCAGCAGCTCGGACATCACCAAAAACATTCAGTACTTC.

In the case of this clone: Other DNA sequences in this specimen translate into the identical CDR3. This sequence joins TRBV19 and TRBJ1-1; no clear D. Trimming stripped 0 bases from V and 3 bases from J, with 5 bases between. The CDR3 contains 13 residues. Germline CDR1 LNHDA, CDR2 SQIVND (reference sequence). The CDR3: CASSIEGDTEAFF. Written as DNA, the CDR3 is TGTGCCAGTAGTATAGAGGGCGACACTGAAGCTTTCTTT.

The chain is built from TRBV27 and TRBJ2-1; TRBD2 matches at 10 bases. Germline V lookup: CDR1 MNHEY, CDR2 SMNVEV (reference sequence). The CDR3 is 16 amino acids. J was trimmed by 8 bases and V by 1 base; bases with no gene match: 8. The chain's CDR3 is CASSLWSSGGLDEQFF. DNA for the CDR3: TGTGCCAGCAGTTTATGGTCTAGCGGGGGCCTCGATGAGCAGTTCTTC.

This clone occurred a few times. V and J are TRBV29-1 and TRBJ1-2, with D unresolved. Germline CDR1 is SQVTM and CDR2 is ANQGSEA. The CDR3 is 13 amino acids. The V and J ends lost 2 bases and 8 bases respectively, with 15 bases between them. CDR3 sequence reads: CSVESFVAWGYTF. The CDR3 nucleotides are TGCAGCGTTGAATCTTTTGTGGCTTGGGGCTACACCTTC. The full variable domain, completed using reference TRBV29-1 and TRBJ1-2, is SAVISQKPSRDICQRGTSLTIQCQVDSQVTMMFWYRQQPGQSLTLIATANQGSEATYESGFVIDKFPISRPNLTFSTLTVSNMSPEDSSIYLCSVESFVAWGYTFGSGTRLTVV.

CDR3 sequence (DNA): TGTGCCAGCAGCCGGGACAGGGGGAACGAGCAGTACTTC. It yields the protein CASSRDRGNEQYF. The rearrangement links TRBV2 to TRBJ2-7; TRBD1 agrees at 11 bases. Trimming cost V 6 bases and J 5 bases; bases outside gene matches: 3. Germline CDR1 reads SNHLY; CDR2 reads FYNNEI. This CDR3 region has 13 residues.

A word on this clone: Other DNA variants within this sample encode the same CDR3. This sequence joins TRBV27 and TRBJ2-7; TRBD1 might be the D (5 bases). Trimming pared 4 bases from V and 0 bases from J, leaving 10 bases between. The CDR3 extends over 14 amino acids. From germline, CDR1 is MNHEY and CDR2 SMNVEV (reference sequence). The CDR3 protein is CASSYQGSSYEQYF. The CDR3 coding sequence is TGTGCCAGCAGTTACCAGGGCAGCTCCTACGAGCAGTACTTC.

CDR3 amino acids: CASSPRKGDWDYGYTF. Written as DNA, the CDR3 is TGTGCCAGCAGCCCCAGGAAAGGGGATTGGGACTATGGCTACACCTTC. J is TRBJ1-2 and V is TRBV4-2, with D possibly matching TRBD1 (5 bases). This CDR3 has 16 amino acids. Germline-derived CDR1 and CDR2 are LGHNA and YNFKEQ. V was cut by 4 bases and J by 3 bases, with 18 bases left in between.